This is a list of T cell receptor beta chains from one sample in a study of T cells in Graves' hyperthyroidism and ophthalmopathy. TCRdb re-analysed the multiplex PCR reads in MiXCR, keeping a single row per CDR3 protein. Counted here are a few hundred thousand distinct CDR3 sequences, over 15% occurring once; the ten biggest clones make up approximately 4%. The specimen was blood. The receptors come from a young woman with Graves' hyperthyroidism. The CDR3 runs from the conserved cysteine through the conserved F or W. D genes are given only for firm matches. Expanded clones get a size class; other rows say once, few or many, or leave the size out.

cdr3_length	d_call	v_call	j_call	clone_size	cdr3_nt	cdr3_aa
13	NA	TRBV20-1	TRBJ2-7	many	TGCAGTGGCTCGCAGGGTCTCTCCTACGAGCAGTACTTC	CSGSQGLSYEQYF
16	NA	TRBV15	TRBJ1-1	many	TGTGCCACCAGCAGAGGCTGGGAGGTCATGAACACTGAAGCTTTCTTT	CATSRGWEVMNTEAFF
15	NA	TRBV28	TRBJ1-1	many	TGTGCCAGCAGTTTGTGGCGTGCTCAGAACACTGAAGCTTTCTTT	CASSLWRAQNTEAFF
15	TRBD1	TRBV12-3/TRBV12-4	TRBJ2-7	NA	TGTGCCAGCAGGGCCCAGACAGGGAGCTCCTACGAGCAGTACTTC	CASRAQTGSSYEQYF
16	TRBD2	TRBV3-1	TRBJ2-5	NA	TGTGCCAGCAGCCAAACCCCAGCGGGGGTACAAGAGACCCAGTACTTC	CASSQTPAGVQETQYF
13	NA	TRBV11-2	TRBJ1-5	many	TGTGCCAGCAGCTTGGGCGACAGTCAGCCCCAGCATTTT	CASSLGDSQPQHF
15	TRBD1	TRBV20-1	TRBJ2-5	many	TGCAGTGCCCCAACCGGGACAGGGGATTGGGGGACCCAGTACTTC	CSAPTGTGDWGTQYF
15	TRBD1	TRBV6-5	TRBJ1-2	many	TGTGCCAGCAGGGGCCCAACAGGGGAGAACTATGGCTACACCTTC	CASRGPTGENYGYTF
16	TRBD2	TRBV2	TRBJ2-1	few	TGTGCCAGCAGTGATCTCCTAGCGGTGTCCTACAATGAGCAGTTCTTC	CASSDLLAVSYNEQFF
13	NA	TRBV29-1	TRBJ2-5	many	TGCAGCGTAGCAGGGAGATTAGAAGAGACCCAGTACTTC	CSVAGRLEETQYF
17	TRBD1	TRBV4-1	TRBJ2-5	NA	TGCGCCAGCAGCCCCCTAAAAGGGGGCGCGCGAGGGGAGACCCAGTACTTC	CASSPLKGGARGETQYF
15	TRBD1	TRBV2	TRBJ1-5	many	TGTGCCAGCAGTTGGGGGACAGGGTGGGATCAGCCCCAGCATTTT	CASSWGTGWDQPQHF
13	NA	TRBV6-2/TRBV6-3	TRBJ2-7	NA	TGTGCCAGCGAACTCCACTCGGACTACGAGCAGTACTTC	CASELHSDYEQYF
14	NA	TRBV11-2	TRBJ2-7	many	TGTGCCAGCACCAGGACGGCGGATTCCTACGAGCAGTACTTC	CASTRTADSYEQYF
15	TRBD1	TRBV6-5	TRBJ2-7	many	TGTGCCAGCAGTTACTCCGAGGGGGCCACCTACGAGCAGTACTTC	CASSYSEGATYEQYF
16	NA	TRBV18	TRBJ2-2	NA	TGTGCCAGCTCACCACCTCACGGGGGCAACACCGGGGAGCTGTTTTTT	CASSPPHGGNTGELFF
16	TRBD1	TRBV27	TRBJ1-3	many	TGTGCCAGCAGTCCCCTGGACAGGGGATCCGGAAACACCATATATTTT	CASSPLDRGSGNTIYF
13	NA	TRBV6-1	TRBJ1-1	few	TGTGCCAGCAGTAAAATACACAACACTGATGCTTTCTTT	CASSKIHNTDAFF
14	NA	TRBV12-3/TRBV12-4	TRBJ1-5	many	TGTGCCAGCAAGACACAGGGACCGGATCAGCCCCAGCATTTT	CASKTQGPDQPQHF
13	NA	TRBV6-5	TRBJ1-1	many	TGTGCCAGCGGGCAGGGTGGGAACACTGAAGCTTTCTTT	CASGQGGNTEAFF
14	TRBD1	TRBV7-8	TRBJ1-2	NA	TGTGCCAGCAGTTTAGCAGGGGGCGCGTCTGGCTACACCTTC	CASSLAGGASGYTF
15	TRBD1	TRBV12-3/TRBV12-4	TRBJ2-7	NA	TGTGCCAGCAGTCCCCCAGGGGGCCTGGGAAACGAGCAGTACTTC	CASSPPGGLGNEQYF
11	NA	TRBV6-5	TRBJ1-1	many	TGTGCCAGCAGTTACGCGAGGGAAGCTTTCTTT	CASSYAREAFF
16	NA	TRBV4-2	TRBJ2-7	many	TGTGCCAGCAGCCCTTCCCAGTGGGGGGGCAGGTACGAGCAGTACTTC	CASSPSQWGGRYEQYF
15	NA	TRBV5-1	TRBJ1-2	many	TGCGCCAGCAGCTTGAGCCAGGGATCAAACTATGGCTACACCTTC	CASSLSQGSNYGYTF
15	NA	TRBV6-1	TRBJ2-5	many	TGTGCCAGCAGTGAAAGTTACGGGGGTGGGGAGACCCAGTACTTC	CASSESYGGGETQYF
14	TRBD1	TRBV6-2/TRBV6-3	TRBJ2-7	NA	TGTGCCAGCAGCGGGACAGGGGACTCCTACGAGCAGTACTTC	CASSGTGDSYEQYF
13	NA	TRBV5-4	TRBJ1-2	few	TGTGCCAGCAGCCCCACACTGAACTATGGCTACACCTTC	CASSPTLNYGYTF
13	NA	TRBV7-3	TRBJ2-5	many	TGTGCCAGCAGCTGGGACCCTCAAGAGACCCAGTACTTC	CASSWDPQETQYF
15	TRBD2	TRBV7-2	TRBJ2-5	many	TGTGCCAGCAGCCCACCTGGACTAGTTGTTGAGACCCAGTACTTC	CASSPPGLVVETQYF
14	NA	TRBV27	TRBJ1-2	many	TGTGCCAGCAGTTCCGAGGGGCGTCGCTATGGCTACACCTTC	CASSSEGRRYGYTF
12	NA	TRBV6-1	TRBJ2-4	NA	TGTGCCAGCAGTGAAAAATTCGCCATTCAGTACTTC	CASSEKFAIQYF
16	TRBD1	TRBV27	TRBJ1-2	many	TGTGCCAGCAGCGGCGCGACCGCGACAGGGAACTATGGCTACACCTTC	CASSGATATGNYGYTF
18	TRBD2	TRBV12-3/TRBV12-4	TRBJ2-2	many	TGTGCCAGCAGCCCTCGGGGCGGGGGGGTGTATAGCCCCGGGGAGCTGTTTTTT	CASSPRGGGVYSPGELFF
16	NA	TRBV4-2	TRBJ1-2	many	TGTGCCAGCAGCCAACCTTCAACAGGGACCTGGGGTGGCTACACCTTC	CASSQPSTGTWGGYTF
16	NA	TRBV19	TRBJ1-5	many	TGTGCCAGTAGTACAGGGCCCGCCCGGGGCAATCAGCCCCAGCATTTT	CASSTGPARGNQPQHF
14	NA	TRBV12-3/TRBV12-4	TRBJ1-3	many	TGTGCCAGCAGTTTTGCGGGATCTGGAAACACCATATATTTT	CASSFAGSGNTIYF
13	NA	TRBV6-1	TRBJ2-5	many	TGTGCCAGCAGCCCCAGGGTAGGGGAGACCCAGTACTTC	CASSPRVGETQYF
17	TRBD2	TRBV11-2	TRBJ2-7	many	TGTGCCAGCAGCCCCTACCGGGGGGGGCCCTTAGGGTACGAGCAGTACTTC	CASSPYRGGPLGYEQYF
14	NA	TRBV6-1	TRBJ1-2	NA	TGTGCCAGCAGGGAACCGGGAGGGAACTATGGCTACACCTTC	CASREPGGNYGYTF
16	TRBD1	TRBV7-9	TRBJ2-5	NA	TGTGCCAGCAGCCCAGACGGACAGGGGGGTTGGGAGACCCAGTACTTC	CASSPDGQGGWETQYF
16	NA	TRBV6-5	TRBJ2-5	few	TGTGCCAGCAGTTACTCAAGTGAAGGACTCCAAGAGACCCAGTACTTC	CASSYSSEGLQETQYF
15	TRBD1	TRBV6-1	TRBJ1-1	NA	TGTGCCAGCAGTGAAGCCCGGACAGGGAACACTGAAGCTTTCTTT	CASSEARTGNTEAFF
15	NA	TRBV7-2	TRBJ2-5	many	TGTGCCAGCAGCCTACCGGGACTTCAAAAAGAGACCCAGTACTTC	CASSLPGLQKETQYF
17	NA	TRBV6-2/TRBV6-3	TRBJ2-5	once	TGTGCCAGCAGTTACCGGGACTGGTCTTCGCTCCAAGAGACCCAGTACTTC	CASSYRDWSSLQETQYF